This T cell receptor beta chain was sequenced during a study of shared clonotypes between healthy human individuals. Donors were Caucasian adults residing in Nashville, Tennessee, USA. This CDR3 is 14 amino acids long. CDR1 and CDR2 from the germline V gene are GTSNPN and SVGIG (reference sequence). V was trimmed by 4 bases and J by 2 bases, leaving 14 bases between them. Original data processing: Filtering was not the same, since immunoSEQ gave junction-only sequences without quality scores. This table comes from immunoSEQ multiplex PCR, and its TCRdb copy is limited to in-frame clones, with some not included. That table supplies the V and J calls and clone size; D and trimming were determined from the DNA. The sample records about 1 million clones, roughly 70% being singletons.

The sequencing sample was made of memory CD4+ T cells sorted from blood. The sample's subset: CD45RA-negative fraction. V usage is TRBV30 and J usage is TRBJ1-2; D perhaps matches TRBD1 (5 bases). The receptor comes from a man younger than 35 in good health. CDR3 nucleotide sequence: TGTGCCTGGAAAGGGCAGGGAGGGAACTATGGCTACACCTTC. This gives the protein CAWKGQGGNYGYTF.